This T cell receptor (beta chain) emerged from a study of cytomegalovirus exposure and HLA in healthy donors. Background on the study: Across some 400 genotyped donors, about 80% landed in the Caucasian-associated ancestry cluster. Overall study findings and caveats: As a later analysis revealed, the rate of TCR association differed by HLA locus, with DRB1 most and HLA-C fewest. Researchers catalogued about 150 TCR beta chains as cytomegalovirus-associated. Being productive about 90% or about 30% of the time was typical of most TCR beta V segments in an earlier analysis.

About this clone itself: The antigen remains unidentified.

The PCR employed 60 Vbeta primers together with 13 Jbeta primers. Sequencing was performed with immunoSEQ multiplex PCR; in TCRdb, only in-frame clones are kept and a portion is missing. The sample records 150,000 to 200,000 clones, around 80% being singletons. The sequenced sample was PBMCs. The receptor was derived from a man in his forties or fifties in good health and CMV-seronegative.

The CDR3 DNA follows: TGTGCCAGCAGGACGACAGGGGTGGCCACTGAAGCTTTCTTT. This encodes CASRTTGVATEAFF. J is TRBJ1-1 and V is TRBV28; 8 bases are a match to TRBD1. The CDR3 consists of 14 residues. V dropped 6 bases and J dropped 4; count of bases not matched to a gene: 7. Germline CDR1 and CDR2: MDHEN and SYDVKM.